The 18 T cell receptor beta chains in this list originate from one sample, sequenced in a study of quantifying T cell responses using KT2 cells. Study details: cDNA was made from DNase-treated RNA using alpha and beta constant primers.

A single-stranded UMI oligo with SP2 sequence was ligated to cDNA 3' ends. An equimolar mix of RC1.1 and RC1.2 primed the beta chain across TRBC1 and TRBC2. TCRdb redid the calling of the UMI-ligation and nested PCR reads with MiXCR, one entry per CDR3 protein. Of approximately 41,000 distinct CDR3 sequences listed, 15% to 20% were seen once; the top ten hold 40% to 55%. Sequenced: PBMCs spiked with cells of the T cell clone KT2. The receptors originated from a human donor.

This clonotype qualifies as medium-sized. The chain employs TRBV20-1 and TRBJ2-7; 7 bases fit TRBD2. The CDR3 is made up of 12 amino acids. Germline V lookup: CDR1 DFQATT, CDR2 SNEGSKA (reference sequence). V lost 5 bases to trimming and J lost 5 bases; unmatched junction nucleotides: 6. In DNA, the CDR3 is TGCAGTGCTCGAGCGGGGCCCCACGAGCAGTACTTC. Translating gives CSARAGPHEQYF.

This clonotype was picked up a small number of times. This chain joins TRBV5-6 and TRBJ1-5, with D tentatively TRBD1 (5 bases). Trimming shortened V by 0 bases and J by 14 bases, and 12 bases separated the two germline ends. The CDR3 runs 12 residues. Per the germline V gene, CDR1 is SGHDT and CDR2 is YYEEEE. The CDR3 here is CASSLGGAREHF. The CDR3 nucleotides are TGTGCCAGCAGCTTGGGAGGCGCCAGGGAGCATTTT.

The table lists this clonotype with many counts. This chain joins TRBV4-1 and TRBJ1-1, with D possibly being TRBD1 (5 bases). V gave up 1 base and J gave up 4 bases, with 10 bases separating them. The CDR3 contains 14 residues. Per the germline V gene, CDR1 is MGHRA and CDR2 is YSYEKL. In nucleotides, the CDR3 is TGCGCCAGCAGCCAAGTCTTCCAGGGCACTGAAGCTTTCTTT. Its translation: CASSQVFQGTEAFF.

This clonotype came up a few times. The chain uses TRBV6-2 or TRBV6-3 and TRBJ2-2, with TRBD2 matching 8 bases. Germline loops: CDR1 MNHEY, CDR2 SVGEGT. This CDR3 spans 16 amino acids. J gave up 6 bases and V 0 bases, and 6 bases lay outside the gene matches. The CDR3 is CASSYSSGGPPGELFF. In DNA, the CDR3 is TGTGCCAGCAGTTACTCGTCGGGAGGGCCTCCCGGGGAGCTGTTTTTT.

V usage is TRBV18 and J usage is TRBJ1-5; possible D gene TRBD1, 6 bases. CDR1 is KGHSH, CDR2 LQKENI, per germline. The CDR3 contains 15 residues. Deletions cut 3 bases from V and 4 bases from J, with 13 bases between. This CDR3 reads CASSPTGQKNQPQHF. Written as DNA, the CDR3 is TGTGCCAGCTCACCCACAGGGCAGAAAAATCAGCCCCAGCATTTT.

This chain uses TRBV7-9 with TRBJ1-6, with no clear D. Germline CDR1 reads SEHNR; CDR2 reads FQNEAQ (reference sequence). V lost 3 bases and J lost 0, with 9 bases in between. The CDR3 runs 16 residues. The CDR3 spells CASSFEMSSYNSPLHF. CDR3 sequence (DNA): TGTGCCAGCAGCTTCGAGATGAGCTCCTATAATTCACCCCTCCACTTT.

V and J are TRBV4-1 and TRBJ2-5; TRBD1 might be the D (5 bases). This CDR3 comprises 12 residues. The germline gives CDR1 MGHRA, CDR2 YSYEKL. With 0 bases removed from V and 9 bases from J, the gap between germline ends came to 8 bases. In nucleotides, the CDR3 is TGCGCCAGCAGCCAAGAGCCAGGGCCCCAGTACTTC. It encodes CASSQEPGPQYF.

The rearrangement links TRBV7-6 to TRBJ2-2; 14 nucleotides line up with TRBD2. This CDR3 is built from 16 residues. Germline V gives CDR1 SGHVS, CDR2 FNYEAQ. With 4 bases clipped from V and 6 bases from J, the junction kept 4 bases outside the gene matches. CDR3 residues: CASSSGLAGVAGELFF. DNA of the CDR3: TGTGCCAGCAGCTCGGGACTAGCGGGGGTGGCCGGGGAGCTGTTTTTT.

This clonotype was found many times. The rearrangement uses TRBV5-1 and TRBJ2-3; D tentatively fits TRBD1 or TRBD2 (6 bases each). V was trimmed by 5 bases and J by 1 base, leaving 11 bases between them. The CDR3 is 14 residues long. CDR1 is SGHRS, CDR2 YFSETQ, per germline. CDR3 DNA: TGCGCCAGCAGGGGGGGCCACGGCACAGATACGCAGTATTTT. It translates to CASRGGHGTDTQYF.

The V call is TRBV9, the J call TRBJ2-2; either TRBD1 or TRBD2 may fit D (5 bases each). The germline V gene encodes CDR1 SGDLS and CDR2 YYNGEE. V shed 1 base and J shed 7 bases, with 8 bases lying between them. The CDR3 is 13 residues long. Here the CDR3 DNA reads TGTGCCAGCAGCGTAAGAGGGGACGGGGAGCTGTTTTTT. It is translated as CASSVRGDGELFF.

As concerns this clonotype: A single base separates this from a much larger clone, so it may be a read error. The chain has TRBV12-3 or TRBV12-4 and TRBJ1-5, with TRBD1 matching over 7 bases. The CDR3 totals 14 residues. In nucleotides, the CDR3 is TGTGCCAGCAGCCCCACAGGGGTCGGCGAGCCCCGGCATTTT. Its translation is CASSPTGVGEPRHF.

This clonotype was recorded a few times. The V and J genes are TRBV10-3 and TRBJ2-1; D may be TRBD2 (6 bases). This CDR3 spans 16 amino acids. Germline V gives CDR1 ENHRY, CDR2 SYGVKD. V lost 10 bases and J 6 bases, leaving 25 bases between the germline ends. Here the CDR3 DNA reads TGTGCCACCGGGAGACCGAGGGGCCTTTTGGTCAATGAGCAGTTCTTC. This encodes CATGRPRGLLVNEQFF.

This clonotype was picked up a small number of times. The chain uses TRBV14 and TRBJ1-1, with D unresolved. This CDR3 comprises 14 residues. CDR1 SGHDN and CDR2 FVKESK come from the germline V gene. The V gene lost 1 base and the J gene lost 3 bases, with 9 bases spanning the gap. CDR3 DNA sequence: TGTGCCAGCAGCCAAGTAAGGTGGGACACTGAAGCTTTCTTT. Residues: CASSQVRWDTEAFF.

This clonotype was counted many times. In DNA, the CDR3 is TGTGCCAGCAGCGAGCGGACGGGACAGCCTGAAGCTTTCTTT. It codes for CASSERTGQPEAFF. The rearrangement links TRBV11-2 to TRBJ1-1; 7 nucleotides align to TRBD1. CDR3 length equals 14 residues. V lost 5 bases, J lost 6 bases, and 9 bases stayed unmatched. CDR1 and CDR2 (germline): SGHAT, FQNNGV.

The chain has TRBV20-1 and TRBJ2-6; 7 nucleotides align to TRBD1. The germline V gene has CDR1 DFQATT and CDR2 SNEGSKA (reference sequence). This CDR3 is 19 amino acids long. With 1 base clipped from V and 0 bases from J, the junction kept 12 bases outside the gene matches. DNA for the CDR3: TGCAGTGCTAGAGGAGATTGGGGACAGCAGAGCTCTGGGGCCAACGTCCTGACTTTC. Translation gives CSARGDWGQQSSGANVLTF.

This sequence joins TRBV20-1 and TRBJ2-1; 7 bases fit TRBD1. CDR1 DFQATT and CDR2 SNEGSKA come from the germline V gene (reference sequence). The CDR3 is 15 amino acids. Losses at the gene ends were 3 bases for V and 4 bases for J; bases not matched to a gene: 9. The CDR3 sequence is CSASLTGIMYNEQFF. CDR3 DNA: TGCAGTGCTAGTCTGACAGGGATTATGTACAATGAGCAGTTCTTC.

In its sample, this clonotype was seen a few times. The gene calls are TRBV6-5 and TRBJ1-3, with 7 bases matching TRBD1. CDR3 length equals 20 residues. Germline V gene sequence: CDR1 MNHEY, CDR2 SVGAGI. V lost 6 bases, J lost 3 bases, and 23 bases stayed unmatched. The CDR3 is CASRSPGQVAPADFGNTIYF. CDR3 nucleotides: TGTGCCAGCAGATCGCCCGGACAGGTGGCCCCCGCGGATTTTGGAAACACCATATATTTT.

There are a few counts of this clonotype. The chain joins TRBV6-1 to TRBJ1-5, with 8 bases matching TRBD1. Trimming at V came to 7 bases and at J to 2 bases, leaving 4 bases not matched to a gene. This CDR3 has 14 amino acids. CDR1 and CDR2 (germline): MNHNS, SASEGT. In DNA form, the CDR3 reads TGTGCCAGCATCGGACAGGGTGGCAATCAGCCCCAGCATTTT. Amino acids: CASIGQGGNQPQHF.